What follows is one T cell receptor beta chain and its context. Its specificity is not known. Among the donors, all were healthy bone marrow donors. Amplification used 60 Vbeta primers and 13 Jbeta primers. The repertoire was sequenced with immunoSEQ multiplex PCR; TCRdb's copy has only in-frame clones and lacks some. The sample contains 95,000 to 100,000 clones, about four fifths of which appear only once. With 3 bases clipped from V and 3 bases from J, the junction kept 3 bases outside the gene matches. CDR3 length: 16 residues. CDR1 and CDR2 from the germline V gene are SGHRS and YFSETQ. The data are from a study of cytomegalovirus exposure and HLA in healthy donors. Study results and limitations: TCR beta V- and J-gene trimming, according to a later analysis, was linked to a missense DCLRE1C variant.

This TCR came from a woman aged 40 to 50 in good health and CMV-seronegative. J is TRBJ2-6 and V is TRBV5-1; 10 positions match TRBD1. Sequences were obtained from PBMCs. The CDR3 is CASSSTGGVGANVLTF. DNA for the CDR3: TGCGCCAGCAGCTCGACAGGGGGCGTTGGGGCCAACGTCCTGACTTTC.